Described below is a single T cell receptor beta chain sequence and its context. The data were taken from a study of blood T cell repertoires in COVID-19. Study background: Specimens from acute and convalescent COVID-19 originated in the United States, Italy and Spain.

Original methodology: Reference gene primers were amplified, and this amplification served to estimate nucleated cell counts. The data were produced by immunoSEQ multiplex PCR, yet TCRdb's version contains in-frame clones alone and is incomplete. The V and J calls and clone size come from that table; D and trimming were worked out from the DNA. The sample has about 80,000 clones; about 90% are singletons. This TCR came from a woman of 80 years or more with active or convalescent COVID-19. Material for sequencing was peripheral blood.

CDR3 DNA: TGTGCCAGCAGCCCCACAGGGGAGAACTATGGCTACACCTTC. It specifies CASSPTGENYGYTF. V is TRBV6-5 and J is TRBJ1-2; 7 positions match TRBD1. The length of the CDR3 is 14 residues. V trimming: 6 bases; J trimming: 2 bases; junction bases outside the gene matches: 6. Germline values: CDR1 MNHEY, CDR2 SVGAGI.